The present T cell receptor (beta chain) was sequenced within a study of type 1 regulatory T cells. As for the study in general: An in vitro protocol generated T-allo10, a Tr1-enriched, alloantigen-specific CD4 T cell product. Findings and limits, study-wide: Compared with non-type 1 regulatory T cells, type 1 regulatory T cells showed a more restricted TCR repertoire.

The CDR3 runs 16 residues. Germline V gives CDR1 LNHDA, CDR2 SQIVND (reference sequence). With 3 bases removed from V and 8 bases from J, the gap between germline ends came to 22 bases. As regards this clonotype: Its target is unknown. This clone may be a read error of a much larger clone one base away.

TCRdb re-derived calls from the reads in MiXCR, one entry per CDR3 protein. The sample shows 70,000 or so distinct CDR3 sequences, around 21% of them seen only once. V gene TRBV19 combines with J gene TRBJ1-2, with D maybe TRBD1 (6 bases). The TCR comes from a human donor in good health. The sample comprised cultured type 1 regulatory T (Tr1) cells, either the whole culture or a sorted fraction (not recorded which). CDR3 residues: CASSMAGHQQRGGYTF. In DNA, the CDR3 is TGTGCCAGTAGTATGGCGGGACACCAACAGCGAGGGGGCTACACCTTC. Full variable domain (remainder filled in from reference TRBV19 and TRBJ1-2): DGGITQSPKYLFRKEGQNVTLSCEQNLNHDAMYWYRQDPGQGLRLIYYSQIVNDFQKGDIAEGYSVSREKKESFPLTVTSAQKNPTAFYLCASSMAGHQQRGGYTFGSGTRLTVV.